This T cell receptor beta chain emerged from a study of T cells in Graves' hyperthyroidism and ophthalmopathy. Findings and caveats of the study: Ophthalmopathy stood apart from stable hyperthyroidism in a 13 V-J model.

This clonotype showed up just once. Its specificity is not known. TCR beta CDR3 regions were amplified from RNA. The study used the HTBI primer set for a first-round RT-PCR of the TCR CDR3. TCRdb re-called the multiplex PCR reads through MiXCR, storing one row per CDR3 protein. This sample has about 180,000 distinct CDR3 sequences; roughly 9.4% occur once, and the top ten carry 22%. Trimming removed 6 bases from V and 1 base from J; junction bases left unmatched: 9. The CDR3 loop spans 16 amino acids. CDR1 is SNHLY and CDR2 is FYNNEI in the germline V gene. It was uncontrolled infection, other autoimmune disease, pregnancy or lactation that excluded patients.

Sequenced: blood. This chain connects TRBV2 to TRBJ2-5; 9 bases align to TRBD2. The TCR sequence derives from a woman younger than 30 with Graves' hyperthyroidism that later progressed to Graves' ophthalmopathy. Written as DNA, the CDR3 is TGTGCCAGCAGCTCGAACCTAGCGGGAACCCAAGAGACCCAGTACTTC. This encodes CASSSNLAGTQETQYF. The whole variable domain, remainder taken from reference TRBV2 and TRBJ2-5, is EPEVTQTPSHQVTQMGQEVILRCVPISNHLYFYWYRQILGQKVEFLVSFYNNEISEKSEIFDDQFSVERPDGSNFTLKIRSTKLEDSAMYFCASSSNLAGTQETQYFGPGTRLLVL.